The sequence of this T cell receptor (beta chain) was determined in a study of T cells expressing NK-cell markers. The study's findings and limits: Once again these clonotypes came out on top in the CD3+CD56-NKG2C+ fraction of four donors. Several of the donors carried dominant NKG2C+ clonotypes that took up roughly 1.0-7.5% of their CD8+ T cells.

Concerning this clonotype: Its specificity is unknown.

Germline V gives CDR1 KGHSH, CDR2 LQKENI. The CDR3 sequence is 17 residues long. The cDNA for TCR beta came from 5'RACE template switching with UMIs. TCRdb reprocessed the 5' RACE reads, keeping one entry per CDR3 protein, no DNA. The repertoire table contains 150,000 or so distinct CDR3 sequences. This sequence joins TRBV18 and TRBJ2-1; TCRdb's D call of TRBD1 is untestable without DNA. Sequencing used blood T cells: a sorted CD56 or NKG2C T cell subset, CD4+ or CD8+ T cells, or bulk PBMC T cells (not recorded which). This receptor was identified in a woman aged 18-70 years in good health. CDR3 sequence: CASSPPGPQRRYNEQFF.